These 23 T cell receptor beta chains were all obtained from the same sample, sequenced in a study of CD8 T cells in Susac syndrome. The authors reverse transcribed 0.5 to 1 ug RNA with random hexamers. TCRdb reprocessed the immunoSEQ multiplex PCR reads via MiXCR and lists one record per CDR3 protein. The sample shows hundreds of thousands of distinct CDR3 sequences, 65% to 90% of them seen only once. The specimen sequenced was CD8+ T cells from PBMCs. All receptors derive from a human donor with multiple sclerosis.

The chain combines TRBV9 with TRBJ2-1, with 7 positions matching TRBD2. The CDR3 is 17 amino acids. V dropped 1 base and J dropped 2; count of bases not matched to a gene: 9. The germline gives CDR1 SGDLS, CDR2 YYNGEE. The CDR3 DNA reads TGTGCCAGCAGCGTACATCCTAGCGGTAGAGCCTACAATGAGCAGTTCTTC. This codes for CASSVHPSGRAYNEQFF. The variable domain in full, with the rest retrieved from reference TRBV9 and TRBJ2-1, is DSGVTQTPKHLITATGQRVTLRCSPRSGDLSVYWYQQSLDQGLQFLIQYYNGEERAKGNILERFSAQQFPDLHSELNLSSLELGDSALYFCASSVHPSGRAYNEQFFGPGTRLTVL.

This clonotype was picked up one time. The rearrangement joins TRBV5-4 to TRBJ1-2; a weak D match, TRBD1 (6 bases). CDR1 is SGHNT, CDR2 YYREEE, per germline (reference sequence). The V and J ends lost 4 bases and 4 bases respectively, with 20 bases between them. There are 16 residues in the CDR3. DNA of the CDR3: TGTGCCAGCAGCGACCCTAACAGGGATAAAATCTATGGCTACACCTTC. Residues: CASSDPNRDKIYGYTF.

The chain joins TRBV20-1 to TRBJ2-7; D unresolved. V lost 0 bases to trimming and J lost 1 base, with 10 bases between them. The CDR3 runs 14 residues. The germline gives CDR1 DFQATT, CDR2 SNEGSKA (reference sequence). The CDR3 here is CSARDSTESYEQYF. DNA of the CDR3: TGCAGTGCTAGAGATTCCACTGAATCCTACGAGCAGTACTTC.

The gene calls are TRBV15 and TRBJ2-3; D is uncertain. The V end lost 3 bases, the J end lost 2 bases, and 6 bases lay between the germline ends. The V gene's germline CDR1 is LNHNV and CDR2 YYDKDF (reference sequence). The CDR3 is made up of 13 amino acids. Here the CDR3 reads CATSRTATDTQYF. The CDR3 DNA sequence: TGTGCCACCAGCAGGACTGCCACAGATACGCAGTATTTT.

This chain links TRBV5-6 with TRBJ2-3, with a weak D call TRBD2 (5 bases). The germline V gene encodes CDR1 SGHDT and CDR2 YYEEEE. Trimming took 0 bases from V and 4 from J, leaving 9 bases between them. CDR3 length: 14 residues. The CDR3 DNA follows: TGTGCCAGCAGCTTGGTGGGGAGTTCAGATACGCAGTATTTT. It codes for CASSLVGSSDTQYF. Variable domain in full (rest from reference TRBV5-6 and TRBJ2-3): DAGVTQSPTHLIKTRGQQVTLRCSPKSGHDTVSWYQQALGQGPQFIFQYYEEEERQRGNFPDRFSGHQFPNYSSELNVNALLLGDSALYLCASSLVGSSDTQYFGPGTRLTVL.

The chain is built from TRBV4-1 and TRBJ2-3; D perhaps matches TRBD2 (5 bases). The CDR3 runs 17 residues. Trimming shortened V by 0 bases and J by 2 bases, and 15 bases separated the two germline ends. Germline V gene sequence: CDR1 MGHRA, CDR2 YSYEKL. CDR3 sequence: CASSQDPPSRTTDTQYF. CDR3 sequence (DNA): TGCGCCAGCAGCCAAGATCCGCCTAGCAGGACCACAGATACGCAGTATTTT.

The CDR3 DNA reads TGTGCCAGCAGTCCCTCGACTAGCGGGAGGGCCGGGAATGAGCAGTTCTTC. As protein: CASSPSTSGRAGNEQFF. The chain combines TRBV6-5 with TRBJ2-1; 14 bases map to TRBD2. The V and J ends lost 5 bases and 7 bases, in that order; junction bases with no gene match: 10. This CDR3 comprises 17 residues. The germline V gene has CDR1 MNHEY and CDR2 SVGAGI.

This clonotype showed up just once. V gene TRBV12-3 or TRBV12-4 combines with J gene TRBJ2-7, with D unresolved. The CDR3 contains 14 residues. V shed 2 bases and J shed 2 bases, with 10 bases lying between them. This CDR3 reads CASSLNYGPYEQYF. CDR3 sequence (DNA): TGTGCCAGCAGTTTAAACTACGGACCCTACGAGCAGTACTTC.

V usage is TRBV20-1 and J usage is TRBJ2-1; 11 bases agree with TRBD2. V shed 3 bases, J shed 4 bases, and the junction held 11 bases outside the gene matches. This CDR3 is built from 17 residues. CDR1 is DFQATT, CDR2 SNEGSKA, per germline (reference sequence). The DNA for the CDR3 is TGCAGTGCTAGTGGGGCCATACTAGCGGGAGATTACAATGAGCAGTTCTTC. Translation gives CSASGAILAGDYNEQFF.

The chain uses TRBV4-1 and TRBJ2-7; possible D gene TRBD2, 6 bases. V shed 2 bases and J shed 1 base, with 12 bases lying between them. The germline CDR1 and CDR2 sequences are MGHRA and YSYEKL. This CDR3 region has 15 residues. The CDR3, as DNA: TGCGCCAGCAGCCAATCTGGGGGGTTTTCCTACGAGCAGTACTTC. Translation gives CASSQSGGFSYEQYF.

The chain employs TRBV5-1 and TRBJ2-4; the D gene is possibly TRBD1 (6 bases). The CDR3 runs to 17 residues. V lost 4 bases and J 0 bases, leaving 17 bases between the germline ends. Germline V CDR1 and CDR2: SGHRS, YFSETQ. The CDR3 sequence: CASSLETGTLAKNIQYF. CDR3 coding DNA: TGCGCCAGCAGCCTGGAAACAGGGACCCTAGCCAAAAACATTCAGTACTTC. Filled out from reference TRBV5-1 and TRBJ2-4, the complete variable domain reads KAGVTQTPRYLIKTRGQQVTLSCSPISGHRSVSWYQQTPGQGLQFLFEYFSETQRNKGNFPGRFSGRQFSNSRSEMNVSTLELGDSALYLCASSLETGTLAKNIQYFGAGTRLSVL.

This chain connects TRBV5-4 to TRBJ2-5; D is undetermined. V was shortened by 6 bases and J by 3 bases, with 6 bases between the two germline ends. CDR3 length: 11 residues. Germline CDR1 reads SGHNT; CDR2 reads YYREEE (reference sequence). This CDR3 is CASTVEETQYF. CDR3 bases: TGTGCCAGCACGGTAGAAGAGACCCAGTACTTC.

The J gene is TRBJ2-2, the V gene TRBV27; D is unclear. Germline V gene sequence: CDR1 MNHEY, CDR2 SMNVEV (reference sequence). Trimming left V 1 base short and J 3 bases short, with 3 bases between. The CDR3 has 13 residues. The CDR3 DNA reads as TGTGCCAGCAGTTTATGGGACACCGGGGAGCTGTTTTTT. Its protein product is CASSLWDTGELFF.

CDR3 in amino acids: CSVEGQGVNEQYF. CDR3 bases: TGCAGCGTTGAGGGACAGGGGGTCAACGAGCAGTACTTC. V is TRBV29-1 and J is TRBJ2-7; 11 nucleotides agree with TRBD1. Germline V CDR1 and CDR2: SQVTM, ANQGSEA. This CDR3 has 13 amino acids. With V trimmed by 3 bases and J by 5 bases, 3 bases remained unmatched.

This clonotype was counted a single time. The chain uses TRBV4-2 and TRBJ2-5, with 10 bases identical to TRBD2. Losses at the gene ends were 0 bases for V and 7 bases for J; bases not matched to a gene: 11. This CDR3 comprises 17 residues. Germline V gene data show CDR1 as LGHNA and CDR2 as YNFKEQ. Here the CDR3 reads CASSQDGTSGALGTQYF. The CDR3 DNA sequence: TGTGCCAGCAGCCAAGATGGAACTAGCGGGGCCCTGGGGACCCAGTACTTC.

The V gene is TRBV19, the J gene TRBJ1-5; D uncertain. Germline CDR1 is LNHDA and CDR2 is SQIVND (reference sequence). The CDR3 totals 15 residues. V lost 7 bases to trimming and J lost 0 bases, with 13 bases between them. DNA for the CDR3: TGTGCCAGTAAAGTTATGGATAATAGCAATCAGCCCCAGCATTTT. Translation gives CASKVMDNSNQPQHF.

The rearrangement joins TRBV19 to TRBJ2-7; D possibly corresponds to TRBD1 (6 bases). Trimming removed 3 bases at V and 0 bases at J, with 12 bases between. Per germline, CDR1 LNHDA and CDR2 SQIVND (reference sequence). The CDR3 has 15 residues. This CDR3 reads CASSISRGDSYEQYF. The CDR3 DNA follows: TGTGCCAGTAGTATCAGCAGGGGCGACTCCTACGAGCAGTACTTC.

This clonotype has only one observation. The chain combines TRBV28 with TRBJ1-1; 7 bases fit TRBD1. This CDR3 is built from 15 residues. Germline assignment: CDR1 MDHEN and CDR2 SYDVKM. V lost 3 bases to trimming and J lost 4 bases; unmatched junction nucleotides: 8. This chain's CDR3 is CASSFPGQQITEAFF. The CDR3, as DNA: TGTGCCAGCAGTTTCCCGGGACAGCAGATCACTGAAGCTTTCTTT.

This clonotype showed up just once. This chain uses TRBV28 with TRBJ2-5; D might be TRBD1 (5 bases). CDR1 is MDHEN, CDR2 SYDVKM, per germline. CDR3 length equals 14 residues. V was shortened by 2 bases and J by 4 bases, with 11 bases between the two germline ends. The CDR3 DNA follows: TGTGCCAGCAGTTTAATAGGCAGGGTAGAGACCCAGTACTTC. It yields the protein CASSLIGRVETQYF.

The chain has TRBV27 and TRBJ2-2; D may be TRBD2 (5 bases). V was clipped by 0 bases and J by 4 bases, with 21 bases between them. The CDR3 loop spans 19 amino acids. The germline V gene encodes CDR1 MNHEY and CDR2 SMNVEV (reference sequence). CDR3 sequence: CASSLSGVWAPSGTGELFF. In DNA, the CDR3 is TGTGCCAGCAGTTTATCCGGGGTCTGGGCGCCATCGGGCACCGGGGAGCTGTTTTTT.

The chain recombines TRBV12-3 or TRBV12-4 with TRBJ1-4; D ambiguous. There are 14 residues in the CDR3. The V gene lost 6 bases and the J gene lost 0 bases, with 8 bases spanning the gap. The CDR3 protein is CASSRGPTNEKLFF. As DNA, the CDR3 is TGTGCCAGCAGCCGAGGGCCAACTAATGAAAAACTGTTTTTT.

The chain recombines TRBV6-2 or TRBV6-3 with TRBJ1-5, with D tentatively TRBD1 (5 bases). Trimming pared 2 bases from V and 5 bases from J, leaving 10 bases between. CDR3 length equals 14 residues. CDR1 is MNHEY and CDR2 is SVGEGT in the germline V gene. DNA of the CDR3: TGTGCCAGCAGTTACCCCGGGACGTATCAGCCCCAGCATTTT. Protein sequence: CASSYPGTYQPQHF.

The chain links TRBV29-1 to TRBJ2-5; 9 bases match TRBD2. The CDR3 covers 16 residues. Germline V gene data show CDR1 as SQVTM and CDR2 as ANQGSEA. The V segment lost 3 bases and the J segment 5 bases; nucleotides outside the gene matches: 13. The CDR3 bases are TGCAGCGTTGATGGATTAGCGGGAGAGGGGGAGGAGACCCAGTACTTC. The encoded protein is CSVDGLAGEGEETQYF.